The clone carrying this T cell receptor (beta chain) has a single count. Its matching antigen is unknown. CDR1 is SGHNT and CDR2 is YYREEE in the germline V gene (reference sequence). This CDR3 has 15 amino acids. The V segment lost 1 base and the J segment 4 bases; nucleotides outside the gene matches: 8. RNA transcripts gave rise to amplified TCR beta CDR3 regions. Using the HTBI primer set, a first-round RT-PCR was run on the TCR CDR3. TCRdb reprocessed the multiplex PCR reads via MiXCR and lists one record per CDR3 protein. Here the sample spans 490,000 or so distinct CDR3 sequences, under 25% being singletons. The sample originates from a study of T cells in Graves' hyperthyroidism and ophthalmopathy. At the level of the study: The authors collected peripheral blood at initial diagnosis, before any treatment. Study-wide points: From stable hyperthyroidism, ophthalmopathy was separated by a 13 V-J model.

This sequence joins TRBV5-4 and TRBJ2-7, with TRBD2 matching over 7 bases. The specimen was blood. This TCR derives from an older woman with Graves' ophthalmopathy. The CDR3 spells CASSLPGGSVYEQYF. As DNA, the CDR3 is TGTGCCAGCAGCTTGCCTGGCGGGAGTGTTTACGAGCAGTACTTC.